Following are 2 T cell receptor beta chains from one sample sequenced in a study of cytomegalovirus exposure and HLA in healthy donors. A multiplex PCR was run with 60 Vbeta primers and 13 Jbeta primers. Here immunoSEQ multiplex PCR was the method, and the copy in TCRdb shows in-frame clones only, minus some. The data show around 200,000 clones, 79% seen once. Sequences were obtained from PBMCs. These receptors were collected from a woman in her late teens or twenties in good health and CMV-seronegative.

This clone was seen more than once but under ten times. V gene TRBV28 combines with J gene TRBJ1-4, with 7 bases identical to TRBD1. V was pared by 2 bases and J by 8 bases, with 5 bases of the junction left unmatched. CDR3 length: 14 amino acids. CDR1 is MDHEN, CDR2 SYDVKM, per germline. CDR3 amino acids: CASSLQLQGEKLFF. In DNA, the CDR3 is TGTGCCAGCAGTTTACAACTACAGGGGGAAAAACTGTTTTTT.

This rearrangement joins TRBV28 to TRBJ2-7; D may be TRBD1 (7 bases). This CDR3 is 14 amino acids long. Deletions cut 7 bases from V and 2 bases from J, with 15 bases between. Per germline, CDR1 MDHEN and CDR2 SYDVKM. The CDR3 DNA reads as TGTGCCAGCACAGGGGGGATCGGGGCCTACGAGCAGTACTTC. Its protein is CASTGGIGAYEQYF.